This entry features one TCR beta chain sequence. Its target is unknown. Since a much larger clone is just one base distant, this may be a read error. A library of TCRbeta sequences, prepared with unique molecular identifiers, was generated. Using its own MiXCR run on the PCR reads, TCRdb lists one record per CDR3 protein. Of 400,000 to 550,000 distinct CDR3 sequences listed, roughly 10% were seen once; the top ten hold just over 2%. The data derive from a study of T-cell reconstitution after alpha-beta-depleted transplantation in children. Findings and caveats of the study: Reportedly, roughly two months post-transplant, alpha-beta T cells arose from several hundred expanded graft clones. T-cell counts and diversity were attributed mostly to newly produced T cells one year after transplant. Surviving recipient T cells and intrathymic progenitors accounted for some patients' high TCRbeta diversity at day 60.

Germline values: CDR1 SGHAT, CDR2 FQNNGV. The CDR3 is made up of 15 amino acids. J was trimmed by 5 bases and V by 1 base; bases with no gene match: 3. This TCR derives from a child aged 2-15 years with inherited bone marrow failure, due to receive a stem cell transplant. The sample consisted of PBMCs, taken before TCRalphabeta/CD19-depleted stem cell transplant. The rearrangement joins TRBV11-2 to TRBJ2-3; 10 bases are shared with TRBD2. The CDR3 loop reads CASSLVASGRDTQYF. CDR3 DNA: TGTGCCAGCAGCTTAGTGGCTAGCGGGAGAGATACGCAGTATTTT.